This T cell receptor (beta chain) appears in the sequencing data of a study of molecular identifiers for immune sequencing clone quantification (dated by TCRdb to 2016 to 2019). For the wider study: For a replicate experiment, the RNA from either 20,000 or 100,000 naive CD8 T cells was divided into five aliquots, and four of those aliquots went on to sequencing. This methods study used CD8 T cells to benchmark TCR RNA copy counting and molecular-identifier clustering-based TCR repertoire sequencing (MIDCIRS). Results the study describes overall, beyond this receptor: Highly expanded clone sizes could be underestimated if identical TCR molecules share a barcode. Naive libraries contained spiked-in Jurkat TCR RNA (around eleven copies' worth), which is not part of the donor repertoire. Modeling gave around 3 recovered TCR RNA copies per cell versus approximately 11 by digital PCR, implying 25% to 30% capture efficiency. In CMV-specific effector cells, clones with more than 20 RNA copies contained over 97% of molecules, whereas in naive cells such clones contained under 1% of molecules. Spiked-in Jurkat TCR RNA equal to a single cell's worth was reported to be detectable even within 1,100,000 naive CD8 T cells. When barcode sub-clustering was not used, chimeric consensus sequences inflated TCR diversity, with chimeras reaching as high as 47%.

Naive CD8 T cell libraries were made from around 18,000 to 910,000 sorted cells using 10%, 30% or 50% of purified RNA. Naive CD8 T cells, defined as CD8+CD4-CCR7+CD45RA+, were FACS-sorted into RLT Plus buffer on a BD FACSAria II. Around 11 TCR copies' worth of Jurkat RNA were spiked into about 20,000-1,100,000 naive CD8 T cell samples to test detection sensitivity. Enrichment of CD8 T cells was done with RosetteSep CD8+ T Cell Enrichment Cocktail plus Ficoll-Paque, and ACK red cell lysis came afterward. The library was generated by PCR. For sequencing, a NextSeq 500 was employed. Bulk TCR libraries were made following a previously described method, with the TCR primers given in Table S5. The Qiagen AllPrep DNA/RNA kit was used to purify total RNA. Before analysis, reads from multiple sequencing runs of one library were combined. For the original study's pipeline: Reads were retained only if their TCR constant sequence matched exactly, and those retained reads were trimmed to 150 nt and grouped according to their 12-nt molecular barcodes. Reads in each barcode group were sub-clustered using a 15% Levenshtein threshold, and a quality-weighted consensus sequence was built for each RNA molecule. Non-functional sequences were filtered out, along with any lower-count sequence sitting one edit away from another sequence. On the basis of fitting two negative binomial distributions, barcode sub-clusters with fewer than 20% of the maximum read count were discarded. TCRdb ran its own pipeline on the public reads, namely fastp trimming at Q25 and MiXCR clone calling, and kept in-frame beta chains. Merged by CDR3 protein, the rows form single entries marked with the most common genes and DNA. The V and J calls follow TCRdb's processing rather than the paper's. The sample table shows about 510,000 distinct CDR3 sequences, and under 30% are seen once. Of the sample, just over 0.75% falls within the top ten clones.

From V the trimming removes 5 bases and from J it removes 6 bases, while the gene matches leave 10 bases of the junction unaccounted for. Counted from cysteine to phenylalanine, this CDR3 has 15 amino acids. Just the 45-base CDR3 DNA is kept, in frame starting at base 1. Looking up the germline V gene (reference sequence) yields CDR1 MNHEY and CDR2 SMNVEV. Regarding this clonotype: What antigen it recognizes has not been identified. Nothing much larger sits one base from this clone, and base qualities are not available.

The chain is encoded by TRBV27 joined to TRBJ2-5; 9 central nucleotides agree with TRBD1. Sample: naive CD8+ T cells from blood, with Jurkat cell RNA spiked in. The sample's cell subset or site label, decoded: FACS-sorted CD8+CD4-CCR7+CD45RA+ naive T cells. This sequence was found in a human donor in good health. Some libraries in this study had Jurkat cell RNA spiked in. The CDR3 has the sequence CASSAGTGMEKTQYF. The DNA sequence is TGTGCCAGCAGTGCCGGGACAGGGATGGAGAAGACCCAGTACTTC.